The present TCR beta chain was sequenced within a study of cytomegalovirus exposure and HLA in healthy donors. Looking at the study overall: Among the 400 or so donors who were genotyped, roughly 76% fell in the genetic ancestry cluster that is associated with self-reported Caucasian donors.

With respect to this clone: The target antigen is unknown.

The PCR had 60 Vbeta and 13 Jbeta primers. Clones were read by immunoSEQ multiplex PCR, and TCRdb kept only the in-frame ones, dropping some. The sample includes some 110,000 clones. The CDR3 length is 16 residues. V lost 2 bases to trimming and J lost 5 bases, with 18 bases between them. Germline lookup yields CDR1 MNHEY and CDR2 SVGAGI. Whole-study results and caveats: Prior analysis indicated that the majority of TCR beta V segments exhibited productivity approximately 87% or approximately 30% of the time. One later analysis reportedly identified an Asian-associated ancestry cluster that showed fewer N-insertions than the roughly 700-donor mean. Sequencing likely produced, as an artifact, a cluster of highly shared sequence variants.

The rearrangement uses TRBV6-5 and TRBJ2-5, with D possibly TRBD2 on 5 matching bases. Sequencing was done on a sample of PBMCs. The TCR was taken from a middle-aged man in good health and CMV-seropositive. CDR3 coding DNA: TGTGCCAGCAGTTACAATGTTGGGAGCGCCAGGGAGACCCAGTACTTC. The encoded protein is CASSYNVGSARETQYF.